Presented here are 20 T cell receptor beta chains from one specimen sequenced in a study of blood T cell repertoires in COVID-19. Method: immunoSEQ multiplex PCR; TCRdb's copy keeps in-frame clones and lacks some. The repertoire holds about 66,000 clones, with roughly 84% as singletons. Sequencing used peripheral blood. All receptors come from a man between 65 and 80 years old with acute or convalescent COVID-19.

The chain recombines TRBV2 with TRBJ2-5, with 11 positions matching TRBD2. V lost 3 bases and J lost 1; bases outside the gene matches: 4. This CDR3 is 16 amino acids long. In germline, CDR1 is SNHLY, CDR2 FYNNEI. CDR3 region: CASSDRGLAGQETQYF. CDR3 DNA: TGTGCCAGCAGTGATAGAGGACTAGCGGGCCAAGAGACCCAGTACTTC. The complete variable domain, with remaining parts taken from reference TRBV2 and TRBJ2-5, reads EPEVTQTPSHQVTQMGQEVILRCVPISNHLYFYWYRQILGQKVEFLVSFYNNEISEKSEIFDDQFSVERPDGSNFTLKIRSTKLEDSAMYFCASSDRGLAGQETQYFGPGTRLLVL.

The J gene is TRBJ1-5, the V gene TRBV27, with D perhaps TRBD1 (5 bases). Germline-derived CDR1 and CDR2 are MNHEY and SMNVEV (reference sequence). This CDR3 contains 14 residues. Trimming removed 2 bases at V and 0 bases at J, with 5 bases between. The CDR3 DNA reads TGTGCCAGCAGTTTACAGGGTAGCAATCAGCCCCAGCATTTT. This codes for CASSLQGSNQPQHF.

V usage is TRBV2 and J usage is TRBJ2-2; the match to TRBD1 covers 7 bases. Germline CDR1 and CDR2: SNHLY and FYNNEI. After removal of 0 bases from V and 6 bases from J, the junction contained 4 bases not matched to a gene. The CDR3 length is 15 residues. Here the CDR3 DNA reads TGTGCCAGCAGTGAAGCGATCCAGGGGGCCGGGGAGCTGTTTTTT. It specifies CASSEAIQGAGELFF.

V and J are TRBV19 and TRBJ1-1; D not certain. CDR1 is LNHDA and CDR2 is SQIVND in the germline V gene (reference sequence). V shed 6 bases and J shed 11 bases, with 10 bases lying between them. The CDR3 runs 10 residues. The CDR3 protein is CASRQALAFF. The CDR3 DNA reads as TGTGCCAGTAGACAAGCGTTGGCTTTCTTT.

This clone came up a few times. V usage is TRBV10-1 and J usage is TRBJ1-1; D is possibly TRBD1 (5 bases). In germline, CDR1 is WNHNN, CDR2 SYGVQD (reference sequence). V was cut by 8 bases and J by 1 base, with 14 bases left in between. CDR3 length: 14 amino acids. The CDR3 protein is CASSTGLKNTEAFF. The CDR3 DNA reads TGCGCCAGCTCTACAGGTTTAAAGAACACTGAAGCTTTCTTT.

The CDR3 DNA sequence: TGTGCCAGCAGCGTCCTACCCCGTTGGGCCTCTGGAAACACCATATATTTT. Translation: CASSVLPRWASGNTIYF. The chain joins TRBV9 to TRBJ1-3; D remains unclear. The germline gives CDR1 SGDLS, CDR2 YYNGEE. This CDR3 is built from 17 residues. V was clipped by 2 bases and J by 0 bases, with 15 bases between them.

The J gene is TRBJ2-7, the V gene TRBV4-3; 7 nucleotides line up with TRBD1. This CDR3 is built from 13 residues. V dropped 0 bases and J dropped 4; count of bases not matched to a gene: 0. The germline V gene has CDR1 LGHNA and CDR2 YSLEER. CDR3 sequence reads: CASSQEQGYEQYF. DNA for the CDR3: TGCGCCAGCAGCCAAGAACAGGGGTACGAGCAGTACTTC.

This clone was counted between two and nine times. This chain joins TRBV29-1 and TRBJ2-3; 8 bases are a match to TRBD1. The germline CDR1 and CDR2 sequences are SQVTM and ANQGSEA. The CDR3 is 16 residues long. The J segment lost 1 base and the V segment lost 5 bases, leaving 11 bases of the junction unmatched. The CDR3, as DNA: TGCAGCGTTCAAAAGGGGAGGACAGGGCGCACAGATACGCAGTATTTT. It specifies CSVQKGRTGRTDTQYF.

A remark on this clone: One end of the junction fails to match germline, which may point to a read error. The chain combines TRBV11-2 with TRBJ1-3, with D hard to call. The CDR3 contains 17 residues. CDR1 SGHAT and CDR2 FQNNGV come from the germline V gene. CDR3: CASSLESRHISGNTIYF. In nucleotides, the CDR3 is TGTGCCAGCAGCCTAGAATCCAGGCACATCTCTGGAAACACCATATATTTT.

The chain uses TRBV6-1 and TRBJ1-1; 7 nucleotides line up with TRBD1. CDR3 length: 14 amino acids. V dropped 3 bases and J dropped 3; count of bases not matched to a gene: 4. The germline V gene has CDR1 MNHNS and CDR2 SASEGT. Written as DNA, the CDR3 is TGTGCCAGCAGTGACAGGGGGACGTACACTGAAGCTTTCTTT. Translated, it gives CASSDRGTYTEAFF.

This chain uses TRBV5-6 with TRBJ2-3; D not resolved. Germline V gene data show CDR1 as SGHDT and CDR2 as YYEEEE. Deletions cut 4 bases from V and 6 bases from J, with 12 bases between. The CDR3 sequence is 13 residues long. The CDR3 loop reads CASSPPLEDTQYF. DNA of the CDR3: TGTGCCAGCAGCCCACCTCTCGAGGATACGCAGTATTTT.

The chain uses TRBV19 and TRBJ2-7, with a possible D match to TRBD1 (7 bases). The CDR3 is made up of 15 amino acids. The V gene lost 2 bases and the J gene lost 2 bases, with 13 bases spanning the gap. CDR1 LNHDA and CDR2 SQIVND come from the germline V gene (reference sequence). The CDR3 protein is CASSIFRGDTYEQYF. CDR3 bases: TGTGCCAGTAGTATATTCAGGGGGGATACCTACGAGCAGTACTTC.

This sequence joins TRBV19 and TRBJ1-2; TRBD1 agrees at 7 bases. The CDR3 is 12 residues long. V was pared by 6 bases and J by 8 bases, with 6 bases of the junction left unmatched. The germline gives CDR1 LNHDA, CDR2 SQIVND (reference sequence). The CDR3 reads CASRKTGDGYTF. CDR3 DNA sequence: TGTGCCAGTAGGAAAACAGGGGACGGCTACACCTTC.

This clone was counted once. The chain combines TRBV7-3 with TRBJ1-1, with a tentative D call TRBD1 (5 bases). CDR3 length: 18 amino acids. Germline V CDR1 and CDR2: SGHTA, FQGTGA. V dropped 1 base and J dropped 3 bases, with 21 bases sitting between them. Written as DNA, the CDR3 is TGTGCCAGCAGCTTAAATGGGGCAGGGTCGCGTATGGACACTGAAGCTTTCTTT. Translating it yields CASSLNGAGSRMDTEAFF.

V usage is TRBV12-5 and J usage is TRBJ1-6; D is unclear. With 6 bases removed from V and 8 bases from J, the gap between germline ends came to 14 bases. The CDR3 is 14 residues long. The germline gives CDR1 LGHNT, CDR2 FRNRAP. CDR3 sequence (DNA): TGTGCTAGTGGCCTAGACCGGTCATATTCACCCCTCCACTTT. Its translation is CASGLDRSYSPLHF.

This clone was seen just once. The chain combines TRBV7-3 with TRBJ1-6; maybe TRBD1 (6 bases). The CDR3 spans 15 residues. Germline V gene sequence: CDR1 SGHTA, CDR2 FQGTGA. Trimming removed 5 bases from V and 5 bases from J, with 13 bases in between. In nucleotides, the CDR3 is TGTGCCAGCAGCCTACTGGGACACCATAATTCACCCCTCCACTTT. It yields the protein CASSLLGHHNSPLHF.

The CDR3 nucleotides are TGTGCCAGTAAGGTGGACAGGAGCCCCAATCAGCCCCAGCATTTT. As protein: CASKVDRSPNQPQHF. The rearrangement links TRBV19 to TRBJ1-5, with TRBD1 identical over 7 bases. J lost 3 bases, V lost 7 bases, and 9 bases had no gene match. Germline V CDR1 and CDR2: LNHDA, SQIVND (reference sequence). The CDR3 covers 15 residues.

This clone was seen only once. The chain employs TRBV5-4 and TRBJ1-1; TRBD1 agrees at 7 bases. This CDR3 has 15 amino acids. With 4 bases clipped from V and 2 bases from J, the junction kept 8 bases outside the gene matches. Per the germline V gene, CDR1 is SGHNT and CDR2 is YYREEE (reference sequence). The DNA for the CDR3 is TGTGCCAGCAGCAAGGGACAGCTAGTTAACACTGAAGCTTTCTTT. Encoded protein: CASSKGQLVNTEAFF.

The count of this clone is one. DNA of the CDR3: TGTGCCAGCAGTAGAATAGGGGACACCGGAAACACCATATATTTT. Protein sequence: CASSRIGDTGNTIYF. This chain uses TRBV6-5 with TRBJ1-3, with a tentative D call TRBD1 (6 bases). Germline CDR1 MNHEY, CDR2 SVGAGI. V was pared by 5 bases and J by 4 bases, with 15 bases between. This CDR3 is built from 15 residues.

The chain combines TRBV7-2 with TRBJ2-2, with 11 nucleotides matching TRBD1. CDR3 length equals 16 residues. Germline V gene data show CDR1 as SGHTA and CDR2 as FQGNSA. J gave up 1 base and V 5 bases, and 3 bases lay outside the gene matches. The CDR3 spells CASSKGQGGNTGELFF. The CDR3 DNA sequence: TGTGCCAGCAGCAAGGGACAGGGGGGGAACACCGGGGAGCTGTTTTTT.